This TCR beta chain was identified in a study of cytotoxic CD8 clonotypes in ibrutinib-treated CLL. Repertoires were generated with immunoSEQ multiplex PCR, while TCRdb's copy carries only in-frame clones and drops some. The table shows fewer than 400,000 clones, with roughly 71% occurring only once. Germline values: CDR1 SGHNT, CDR2 YENEEA. This CDR3 is 16 amino acids long. V lost 0 bases to trimming and J lost 4 bases, with 13 bases between them. The V call is TRBV11-3, the J call TRBJ2-1; the D gene is possibly TRBD2 (6 bases). Sequencing used PBMCs, obtained after 36 months of ibrutinib treatment. This TCR was recovered from a human donor with chronic lymphocytic leukemia. The CDR3 sequence: CASSLETLGGYNEQFF. CDR3 in DNA: TGTGCCAGCAGCTTAGAGACACTCGGGGGTTACAATGAGCAGTTCTTC.